This is a list of T cell receptor beta chains from one sample in a study of CD4 T cells in relation to SARS-CoV-2 and coronaviruses. Only in-frame clones appear in the TCRdb table, and some are missing; sequencing was by immunoSEQ multiplex PCR. The sample consists of 20,000 to 25,000 clones, roughly 70% of them appearing once. No antigen has been assigned to these receptors. Sequenced sample: CD4+ T cells from PBMCs, cultured in vitro. These receptors were taken from a human donor in good health. Each CDR3 is given with its conserved first and last residue. A D gene is named only where the DNA matches it firmly. Clone size, where shown, is once, few, many, or a class for clones that have expanded.

j_call: TRBJ1-2
d_call: .
v_call: TRBV7-2
clone_size: .
cdr3_length: 17
cdr3_nt: TGTGCCAGCAGCTTAGGACAAGGGCGGGAAGGGGGGGGAGGCTACACCTTC
cdr3_aa: CASSLGQGREGGGGYTF

j_call: TRBJ2-3
d_call: .
v_call: TRBV5-4
clone_size: few
cdr3_length: 15
cdr3_nt: TGTGCCAGCAGCTTGGTTCAGCACTCCACAGATACGCAGTATTTT
cdr3_aa: CASSLVQHSTDTQYF

j_call: TRBJ1-3
d_call: TRBD1
v_call: TRBV3-1/TRBV3-2
clone_size: .
cdr3_length: 14
cdr3_nt: TGTGCCAGCAGCCGCCGACAGGGGGAAAACACCATATATTTT
cdr3_aa: CASSRRQGENTIYF

j_call: TRBJ1-2
d_call: .
v_call: TRBV7-2
clone_size: .
cdr3_length: 15
cdr3_nt: TGTGCCAGCAGCTTAGGTTGGCAGGGGACCTATGGCTACACCTTC
cdr3_aa: CASSLGWQGTYGYTF

j_call: TRBJ1-2
d_call: .
v_call: TRBV3-1/TRBV3-2
clone_size: few
cdr3_length: 16
cdr3_nt: TGTGCCAGCAGCCTTTCGGTTGCGAACAGGGACTATGGCTACACCTTC
cdr3_aa: CASSLSVANRDYGYTF

j_call: TRBJ1-1
d_call: .
v_call: TRBV6-2/TRBV6-3
clone_size: .
cdr3_length: 15
cdr3_nt: TGTGCCAGCAGTGACTCCTCGGGGGGGAACACTGAAGCTTTCTTT
cdr3_aa: CASSDSSGGNTEAFF

j_call: TRBJ2-3
d_call: TRBD1
v_call: TRBV10-3
clone_size: .
cdr3_length: 16
cdr3_nt: TGTGCCATCAGTCCTCTGACAGGGGCGAGTACAGATACGCAGTATTTT
cdr3_aa: CAISPLTGASTDTQYF

j_call: TRBJ1-5
d_call: .
v_call: TRBV19
clone_size: .
cdr3_length: 16
cdr3_nt: TGTGCCAGTAGTATAGAAGAAGGGGGTAGCAATCAGCCCCAGCATTTT
cdr3_aa: CASSIEEGGSNQPQHF

j_call: TRBJ1-5
d_call: .
v_call: TRBV2
clone_size: few
cdr3_length: 15
cdr3_nt: TGTGCCAGCAGTGGAACAGTCACTAGCAATCAGCCCCAGCATTTT
cdr3_aa: CASSGTVTSNQPQHF

j_call: TRBJ2-7
d_call: .
v_call: TRBV25-1
clone_size: .
cdr3_length: 13
cdr3_nt: TGTGCCAGCAGTGAAGGGCACTCCTACGAGCAGTACTTC
cdr3_aa: CASSEGHSYEQYF

j_call: TRBJ1-5
d_call: .
v_call: TRBV24-1
clone_size: .
cdr3_length: 13
cdr3_nt: TGTGCCACCAGTTTCCGCGGTGCGCGGCCCCAGCATTTT
cdr3_aa: CATSFRGARPQHF

j_call: TRBJ2-6
d_call: TRBD1
v_call: TRBV18
clone_size: .
cdr3_length: 20
cdr3_nt: TGTGCCAGCTCACCTCTACCCCGGGACAGGCTATTCTCTGGGGCCAACGTCCTGACTTTC
cdr3_aa: CASSPLPRDRLFSGANVLTF

j_call: TRBJ2-2
d_call: .
v_call: TRBV3-1/TRBV3-2
clone_size: .
cdr3_length: 11
cdr3_nt: TGCCGCTTGGGACGGGCCGGGGAGCTGTTTTTT
cdr3_aa: CRLGRAGELFF

j_call: TRBJ2-4
d_call: TRBD1
v_call: TRBV2
clone_size: .
cdr3_length: 14
cdr3_nt: TGTGCCAGCAACGACGGGACAGGGGTCAACATTCAGTACTTC
cdr3_aa: CASNDGTGVNIQYF

j_call: TRBJ2-1
d_call: TRBD2
v_call: TRBV7-2
clone_size: once
cdr3_length: 15
cdr3_nt: TGTGCCAGCAGCTATAGCGGGGGCCTCTTCGATGAGCAGTTCTTC
cdr3_aa: CASSYSGGLFDEQFF

j_call: TRBJ2-7
d_call: TRBD1
v_call: TRBV27
clone_size: .
cdr3_length: 15
cdr3_nt: TGTGCCAGCAGTGGACTCAGGGGGCGTCCCCAGGGGCAGTACTTC
cdr3_aa: CASSGLRGRPQGQYF

j_call: TRBJ2-3
d_call: TRBD2
v_call: TRBV5-1
clone_size: .
cdr3_length: 19
cdr3_nt: TGCGCCAGCAGCTTTGGACTAGCGGGAGGGGGAACTAGCACAGATACGCAGTATTTT
cdr3_aa: CASSFGLAGGGTSTDTQYF

j_call: TRBJ2-1
d_call: TRBD2
v_call: TRBV7-9
clone_size: .
cdr3_length: 15
cdr3_nt: TGTGCCAGCAGCTTAATTAGCGGGGGTAACAATGAGCAGTTCTTC
cdr3_aa: CASSLISGGNNEQFF

j_call: TRBJ1-2
d_call: .
v_call: TRBV6-1
clone_size: .
cdr3_length: 16
cdr3_nt: TGTGCCAGCAGTGAAGCAGGTCTGGGCAGTAACTATGGCTACACCTTC
cdr3_aa: CASSEAGLGSNYGYTF